The text below deals with one T cell receptor (beta chain). Its antigen remains unknown. The whole isolated RNA underwent reverse transcription, so sequencing captured expressed TCRB transcripts. Clones were read by immunoSEQ multiplex PCR, and TCRdb kept only the in-frame ones, dropping some. This sample has more than 550,000 clones; about 14% occur once, and the top ten carry just under 0.04%. This record belongs to a study of beta chain features in type 1 diabetes. General observations from the study: A moderate, significant TCRB CDR3 shortening appeared in type 1 diabetes across four CD4+ subsets. VDJ junctions sequenced from type 1 diabetes patients showed fewer insertions and more deletions.

The TCR was taken from a man between 18 and 29 years old with type 1 diabetes. Sequencing was done on a sample of naive CD4+ T cells from blood.

The CDR3 loop is CASSFPLGGDTDTQYF. In DNA form, the CDR3 reads TGTGCCAGCAGCTTCCCCCTTGGCGGGGACACAGATACGCAGTATTTT. The chain recombines TRBV7-2 with TRBJ2-3; D is perhaps TRBD2 (6 bases). The CDR3 extends over 16 amino acids. Trimming shortened V by 3 bases and J by 2 bases, and 15 bases separated the two germline ends. The germline V gene has CDR1 SGHTA and CDR2 FQGNSA.